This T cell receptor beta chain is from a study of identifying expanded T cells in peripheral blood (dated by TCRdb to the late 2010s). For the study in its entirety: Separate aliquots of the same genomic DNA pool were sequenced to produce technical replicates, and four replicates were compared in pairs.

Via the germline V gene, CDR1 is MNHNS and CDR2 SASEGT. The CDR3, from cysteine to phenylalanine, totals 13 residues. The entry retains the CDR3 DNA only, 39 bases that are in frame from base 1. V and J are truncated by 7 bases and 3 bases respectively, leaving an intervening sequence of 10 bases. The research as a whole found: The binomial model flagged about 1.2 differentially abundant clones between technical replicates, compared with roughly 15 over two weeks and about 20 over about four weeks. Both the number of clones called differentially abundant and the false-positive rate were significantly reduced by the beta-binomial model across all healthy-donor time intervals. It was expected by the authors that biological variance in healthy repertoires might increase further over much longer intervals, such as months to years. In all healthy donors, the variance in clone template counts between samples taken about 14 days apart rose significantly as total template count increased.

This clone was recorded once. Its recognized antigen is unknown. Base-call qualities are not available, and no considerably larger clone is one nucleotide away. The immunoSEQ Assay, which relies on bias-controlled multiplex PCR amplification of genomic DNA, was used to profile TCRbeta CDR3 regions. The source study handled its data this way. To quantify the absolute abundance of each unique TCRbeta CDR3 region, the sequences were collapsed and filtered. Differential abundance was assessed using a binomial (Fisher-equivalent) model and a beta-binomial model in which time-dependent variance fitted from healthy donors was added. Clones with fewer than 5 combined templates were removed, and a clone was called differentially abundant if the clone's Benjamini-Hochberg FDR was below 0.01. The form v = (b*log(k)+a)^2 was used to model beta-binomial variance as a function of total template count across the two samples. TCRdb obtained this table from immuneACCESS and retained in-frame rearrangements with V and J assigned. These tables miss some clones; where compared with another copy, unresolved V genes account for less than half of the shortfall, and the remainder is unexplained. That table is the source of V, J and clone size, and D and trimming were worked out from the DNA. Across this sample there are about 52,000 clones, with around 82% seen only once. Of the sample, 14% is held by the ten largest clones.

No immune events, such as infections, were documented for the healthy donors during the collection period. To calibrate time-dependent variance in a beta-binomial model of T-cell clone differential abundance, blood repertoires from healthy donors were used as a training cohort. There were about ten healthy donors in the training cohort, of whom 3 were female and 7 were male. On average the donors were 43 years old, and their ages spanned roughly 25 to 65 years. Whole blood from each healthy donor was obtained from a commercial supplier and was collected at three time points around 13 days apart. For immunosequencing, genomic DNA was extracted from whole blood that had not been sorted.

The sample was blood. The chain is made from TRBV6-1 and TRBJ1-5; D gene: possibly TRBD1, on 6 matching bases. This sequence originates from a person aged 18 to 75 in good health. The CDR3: CASTGQTNQPQHF. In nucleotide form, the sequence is TGTGCCAGCACTGGACAGACCAATCAGCCCCAGCATTTT.